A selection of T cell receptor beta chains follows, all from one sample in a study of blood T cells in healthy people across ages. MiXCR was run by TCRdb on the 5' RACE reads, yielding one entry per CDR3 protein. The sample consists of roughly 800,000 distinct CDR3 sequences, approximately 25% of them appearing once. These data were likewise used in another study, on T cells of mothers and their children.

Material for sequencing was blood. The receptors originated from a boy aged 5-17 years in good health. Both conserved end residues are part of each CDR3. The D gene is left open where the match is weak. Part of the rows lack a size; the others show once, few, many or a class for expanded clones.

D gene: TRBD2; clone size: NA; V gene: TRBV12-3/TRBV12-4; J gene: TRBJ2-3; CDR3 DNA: TGTGCCAGCCTTGGGGCTAGCGGGGGCCGCACAGACACGCAGTATTTT; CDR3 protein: CASLGASGGRTDTQYF
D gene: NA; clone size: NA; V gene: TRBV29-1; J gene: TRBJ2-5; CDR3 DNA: TGCAGCGTCCGGGATAGGGGAGAGACCCAGTACTTC; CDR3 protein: CSVRDRGETQYF
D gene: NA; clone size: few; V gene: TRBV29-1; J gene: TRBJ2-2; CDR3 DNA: TGCAGCGACACCGGGGAGCTGTTTTTT; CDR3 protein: CSDTGELFF
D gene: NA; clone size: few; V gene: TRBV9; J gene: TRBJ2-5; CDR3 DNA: TGTGCCAGCAGCGTAGGTTCAGGGGTTCGCCGGGAGACCCAGTACTTC; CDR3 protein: CASSVGSGVRRETQYF
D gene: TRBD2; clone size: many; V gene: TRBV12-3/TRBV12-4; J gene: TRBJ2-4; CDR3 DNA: TGTGCCAGCAGTCCCGCGGGGGGGCTAAAACCCAAAAACATTCAGTACTTC; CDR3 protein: CASSPAGGLKPKNIQYF
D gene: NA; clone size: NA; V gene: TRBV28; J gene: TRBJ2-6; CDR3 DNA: TGTGCCAGCAGTTTCAAAGGGGCGGGGGCCAACGTCCTGACTTTC; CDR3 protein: CASSFKGAGANVLTF
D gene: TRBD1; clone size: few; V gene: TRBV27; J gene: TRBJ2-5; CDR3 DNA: TGCGCCAGCAGTTTATTCGGACAGGGGCAAGAGACCCAGTACTTC; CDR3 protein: CASSLFGQGQETQYF
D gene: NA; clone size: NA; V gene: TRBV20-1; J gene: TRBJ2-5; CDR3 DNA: TGCAGTGCTGGACCGGGGCTCTTAGTGGGGGAAGGTGTCCAGTACTTC; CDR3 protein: CSAGPGLLVGEGVQYF
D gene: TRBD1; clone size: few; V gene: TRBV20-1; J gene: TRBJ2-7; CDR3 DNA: TGCAGTGCTCGAGACAGGGAAGTCTACGAGCAGTACTTC; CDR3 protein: CSARDREVYEQYF
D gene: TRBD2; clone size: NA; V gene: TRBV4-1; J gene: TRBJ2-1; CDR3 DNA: TGCGCCAGCAGCCGAATACTAGCGGGAGGGTACAATGAGCAGTTCTTC; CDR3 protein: CASSRILAGGYNEQFF
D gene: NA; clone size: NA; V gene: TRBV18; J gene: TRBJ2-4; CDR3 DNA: TGTGCCAGCTCAGAGCAGGGATTAGCCAAAAACATTCAGTACTTC; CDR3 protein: CASSEQGLAKNIQYF
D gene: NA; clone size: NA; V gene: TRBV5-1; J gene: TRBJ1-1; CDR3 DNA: TGCGCCAGCAGCTTGGTTTGGACAGAGAACACTGAAGCTTCCTTT; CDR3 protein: CASSLVWTENTEASF
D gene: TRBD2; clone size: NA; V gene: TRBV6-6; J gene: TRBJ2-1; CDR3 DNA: TGTGCCAGCAGTGATACTAGCGGGGCGAACAATGAGCAGTTCTTC; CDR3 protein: CASSDTSGANNEQFF
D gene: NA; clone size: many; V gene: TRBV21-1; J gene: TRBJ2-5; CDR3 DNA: TGTGCCAGCAGCAAGAGGTTTCTCCCCCAAGAGACCCAGTACTTC; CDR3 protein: CASSKRFLPQETQYF
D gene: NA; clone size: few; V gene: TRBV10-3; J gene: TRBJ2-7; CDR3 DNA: TGTGCCATCAGTGAAGGGGGGACCTACGAGCAGTACTTC; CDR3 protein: CAISEGGTYEQYF
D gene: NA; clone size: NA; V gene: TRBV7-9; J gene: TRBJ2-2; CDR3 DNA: TGTGCCAGCAGCGTTGTTCCAACCTTCACCGGGGAGCTGTTTTTT; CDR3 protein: CASSVVPTFTGELFF
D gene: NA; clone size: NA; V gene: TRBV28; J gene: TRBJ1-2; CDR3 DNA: TGTGCCAGCAGTTGGGATCTTAACTATGGCTACACCTTC; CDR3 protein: CASSWDLNYGYTF
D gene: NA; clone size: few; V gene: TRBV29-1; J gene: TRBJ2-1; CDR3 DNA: TGCAGCGTTGCCCACGGGCGGGATTTTTCCGAGCAGTTCTTC; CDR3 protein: CSVAHGRDFSEQFF
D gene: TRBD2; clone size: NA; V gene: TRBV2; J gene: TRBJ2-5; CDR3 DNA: TGTGCCAGCAGCCCTAGGACTAGCCAAGAGACCCAGTACTTC; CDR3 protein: CASSPRTSQETQYF
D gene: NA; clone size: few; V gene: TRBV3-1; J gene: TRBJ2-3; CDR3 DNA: TGTGCCAGCAGCCACCAGAGGCGCACAGATACGCAGTATTTT; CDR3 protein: CASSHQRRTDTQYF
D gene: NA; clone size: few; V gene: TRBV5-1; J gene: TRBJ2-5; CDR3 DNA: TGCGCCAGCAGCTCTTCAGCCCAGTACCAAGAGACCCAGTACTTC; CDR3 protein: CASSSSAQYQETQYF
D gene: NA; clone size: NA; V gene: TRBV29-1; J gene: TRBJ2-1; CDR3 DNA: TGCAGCGTTGAAGATCGTCGGGAGTACCACAATGAGCAGTTCTTC; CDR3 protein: CSVEDRREYHNEQFF
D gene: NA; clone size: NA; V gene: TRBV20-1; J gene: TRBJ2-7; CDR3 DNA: TGCAGTGCTACCCGCCCCGGGGGCTACGAGCAGTACTTC; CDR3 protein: CSATRPGGYEQYF
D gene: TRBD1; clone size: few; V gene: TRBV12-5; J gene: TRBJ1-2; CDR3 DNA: TGTGCTAGTGGTTTGGGAGACAGGGCGTATGGCTACACCTTC; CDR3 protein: CASGLGDRAYGYTF
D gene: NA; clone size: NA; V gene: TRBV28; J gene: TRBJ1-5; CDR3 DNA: TGTGCCAGCAGTTCGACCAATCAGCCCCAGCATTTT; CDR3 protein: CASSSTNQPQHF
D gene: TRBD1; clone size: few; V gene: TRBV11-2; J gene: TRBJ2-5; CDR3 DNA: TGTGCCAGCAGCTTTGACAGGGGAGTTGGAGAGACCCAGTACTTC; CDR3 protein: CASSFDRGVGETQYF
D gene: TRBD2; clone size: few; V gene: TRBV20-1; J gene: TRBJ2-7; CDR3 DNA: TGCAGTGCTTGTCGGTCTAGCGGGGGCTACGAGCAGTACTTC; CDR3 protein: CSACRSSGGYEQYF
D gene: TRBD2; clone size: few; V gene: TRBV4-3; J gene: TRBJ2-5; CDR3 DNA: TGCGCCAGCAGCCAAACAAGCGGGCTAGCGGGGGGAAAGACCCAGTACTTC; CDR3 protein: CASSQTSGLAGGKTQYF
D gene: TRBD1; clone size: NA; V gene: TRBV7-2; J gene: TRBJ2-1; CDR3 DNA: TGTGCCAGCAGCTTCGGACAGGGGTTCGCCGATGAGCAGTTCTTC; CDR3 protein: CASSFGQGFADEQFF